The 23 T cell receptor beta chains in this list originate from one sample, sequenced in a study of blood T cell repertoires in COVID-19 (dated by TCRdb to the early 2020s). The method was the immunoSEQ multiplex PCR assay. Not all clones reach the TCRdb copy of this immuneACCESS table, which keeps in-frame sequences only. Checked studies attribute under half of the gap to unresolved V genes and leave the rest unexplained. The sample table contains tens of thousands of clones; only one count was recorded for about 86% of them. The ten largest clones represent roughly 4.3% of the sample. Sequencing was carried out using peripheral blood. Source of these receptors: a man aged 35 to 55 with COVID-19, enrolled during active disease.

This chain joins TRBV27 and TRBJ2-6, with D possibly TRBD1 on 6 matching bases. With 4 bases removed from V and 2 bases from J, the gap between germline ends came to 9 bases. CDR3 length: 15 amino acids. Germline-derived CDR1 and CDR2 are MNHEY and SMNVEV (reference sequence). CDR3 nucleotide sequence: TGTGCCAGCAGTTCTACAGGGCCTGGGGCCAACGTCCTGACTTTC. This sequence encodes CASSSTGPGANVLTF.

The chain joins TRBV28 to TRBJ1-6, with a tentative D call TRBD1 (5 bases). Germline assignment: CDR1 MDHEN and CDR2 SYDVKM. The ends were cut back, 2 bases at V and 6 bases at J, with 11 bases in the middle. The CDR3 spans 15 residues. The CDR3 DNA reads as TGTGCCAGCAGTTTAGGGTGGCAGGGTAATTCACCCCTCCACTTT. Its protein is CASSLGWQGNSPLHF.

The chain combines TRBV6-5 with TRBJ1-1, with TRBD1 as a possible D gene (5 bases). The ends were cut back, 2 bases at V and 4 bases at J, with 14 bases in the middle. The CDR3 is 15 amino acids. CDR1 and CDR2 from the germline V gene are MNHEY and SVGAGI. CDR3 in amino acids: CASSYTEGLGTEAFF. As DNA, the CDR3 is TGTGCCAGCAGTTACACTGAGGGACTTGGCACTGAAGCTTTCTTT.

The CDR3, as DNA: TGCGCCAGCCAGGGGGTGAGCTCCTACAATGAGCAGTTCTTC. Its protein is CASQGVSSYNEQFF. V gene TRBV5-1 combines with J gene TRBJ2-1; 7 bases match TRBD1. Per the germline V gene, CDR1 is SGHRS and CDR2 is YFSETQ. Losses at the gene ends were 7 bases for V and 0 bases for J; bases not matched to a gene: 4. This CDR3 is built from 14 residues.

This clone occurred a few times. The chain carries TRBV2 and TRBJ2-2, with 7 bases fitting TRBD2. Germline CDR1 is SNHLY and CDR2 is FYNNEI. V lost 6 bases to trimming and J lost 4 bases; unmatched junction nucleotides: 8. The CDR3 is made up of 15 amino acids. CDR3 sequence reads: CASRKGLSFTGELFF. In DNA, the CDR3 is TGTGCCAGCAGAAAGGGACTATCGTTCACCGGGGAGCTGTTTTTT.

The chain employs TRBV6-4 and TRBJ1-3; 9 bases line up with TRBD1. The CDR3 is 16 amino acids. Per the germline V gene, CDR1 is MRHNA and CDR2 is SNTAGT. J lost 1 base, V lost 2 bases, and 3 bases had no gene match. This CDR3 reads CASSDVDRGSGNTIYF. CDR3 DNA: TGTGCCAGCAGTGACGTAGACAGGGGGTCTGGAAACACCATATATTTT.

This rearrangement joins TRBV3-1 (or the pseudogene TRBV3-2) to TRBJ2-7, with TRBD2 identical over 11 bases. The CDR3 spans 22 residues. CDR1 is LGHDT and CDR2 is YNNKEL in the germline V gene (reference sequence). V lost 1 base, J lost 7 bases, and 27 bases stayed unmatched. As DNA, the CDR3 is TGTGCCAGCAGCCAAGGCGGGCTAGCGGGAGGCCAGAGGATAAGTCTTAAGGCAGAGCAGTACTTC. Its protein is CASSQGGLAGGQRISLKAEQYF.

This sequence joins TRBV18 and TRBJ1-3; the D is unclear. Germline-derived CDR1 and CDR2 are KGHSH and LQKENI. V was pared by 4 bases and J by 2 bases, with 6 bases between. The CDR3 runs 13 residues. The CDR3 coding sequence is TGTGCCAGCTCACTTACACCTGGAAACACCATATATTTT. Translated, it gives CASSLTPGNTIYF.

This sequence joins TRBV7-9 and TRBJ2-5, with 11 bases fitting TRBD2. The CDR3 loop spans 14 amino acids. V was pared by 5 bases and J by 9 bases, with 8 bases of the junction left unmatched. Per the germline V gene, CDR1 is SEHNR and CDR2 is FQNEAQ (reference sequence). CDR3 nucleotide sequence: TGTGCCAGCAGCGAATCTACTAGCGGGAGTCCCCAGTACTTC. Its protein is CASSESTSGSPQYF.

This clone turned up a few times. The chain employs TRBV4-1 and TRBJ1-2; 9 bases are a match to TRBD1. Germline values: CDR1 MGHRA, CDR2 YSYEKL. The CDR3 consists of 15 residues. V lost 3 bases to trimming and J lost 7 bases; unmatched junction nucleotides: 9. CDR3 DNA: TGCGCCAGCAGCCACCTTACAGGGGGCTATCGTGGCTACACCTTC. Translated: CASSHLTGGYRGYTF.

The chain links TRBV6-5 to TRBJ1-1; 7 nucleotides line up with TRBD1. This CDR3 has 13 residues. V lost 4 bases to trimming and J lost 3 bases; unmatched junction nucleotides: 2. Germline V lookup: CDR1 MNHEY, CDR2 SVGAGI. CDR3 residues: CASSWGQYTEAFF. The CDR3, as DNA: TGTGCCAGCAGTTGGGGACAGTACACTGAAGCTTTCTTT.

V is TRBV19 and J is TRBJ2-7; TRBD2 matches at 12 bases. Trimming removed 3 bases from V and 5 bases from J; junction bases left unmatched: 5. CDR1 and CDR2 from the germline V gene are LNHDA and SQIVND (reference sequence). This CDR3 region has 15 residues. DNA for the CDR3: TGTGCCAGTAGTATCGGACTAGCGGGGTTCCACGAGCAGTACTTC. Translated: CASSIGLAGFHEQYF.

J is TRBJ1-1 and V is TRBV28; D call uncertain. This CDR3 is 14 amino acids long. From germline, CDR1 is MDHEN and CDR2 SYDVKM. The V end was cut by 5 bases, the J end by 1 base, with 11 bases between. CDR3 in DNA: TGTGCCAGCAGTGTTCAGATAGCGAACACTGAAGCTTTCTTT. This sequence encodes CASSVQIANTEAFF. Complete variable domain (other parts from reference TRBV28 and TRBJ1-1): DVKVTQSSRYLVKRTGEKVFLECVQDMDHENMFWYRQDPGLGLRLIYFSYDVKMKEKGDIPEGYSVSREKKERFSLILESASTNQTSMYLCASSVQIANTEAFFGQGTRLTVV.

The chain carries TRBV7-9 and TRBJ1-6, with TRBD1 as a possible D gene (6 bases). CDR3 length equals 18 residues. The V end lost 1 base, the J end lost 9 bases, and 22 bases lay between the germline ends. The germline CDR1 and CDR2 sequences are SEHNR and FQNEAQ (reference sequence). The CDR3 reads CASSLVPPRQVEGSPLHF. The DNA for the CDR3 is TGTGCCAGCAGCTTAGTACCCCCACGACAGGTCGAAGGTTCACCCCTCCACTTT.

The DNA of the CDR3 is TGTGCCACCAGTGATTTGGGGGGGACAGGCACAGATACGCAGTATTTT. Protein product: CATSDLGGTGTDTQYF. The gene calls are TRBV24-1 and TRBJ2-3, with a weak D call TRBD1 (7 bases). There are 16 residues in the CDR3. V lost 0 bases and J lost 1, with 10 bases in between. Looked up from germline, CDR1 is KGHDR and CDR2 is SFDVKD.

The chain couples TRBV4-2 to TRBJ2-5; the D gene is possibly TRBD1 (6 bases). Trimming cost V 0 bases and J 4 bases, with 9 bases left between them. Per the germline V gene, CDR1 is LGHNA and CDR2 is YNFKEQ. The CDR3 length is 14 residues. CDR3 protein: CASSQDSQGETQYF. Written as DNA, the CDR3 is TGTGCCAGCAGCCAAGATTCACAGGGAGAGACCCAGTACTTC.

This clone was picked up one time. V and J are TRBV30 and TRBJ2-3; D is unclear. The CDR3 contains 13 residues. Trimming removed 5 bases at V and 2 bases at J, with 11 bases between. CDR1 is GTSNPN and CDR2 is SVGIG in the germline V gene (reference sequence). CDR3 residues: CAWGPLDTDTQYF. The CDR3 coding sequence is TGTGCCTGGGGACCCTTAGACACAGATACGCAGTATTTT.

The chain carries TRBV18 and TRBJ2-7; 13 nucleotides line up with TRBD2. The germline gives CDR1 KGHSH, CDR2 LQKENI. V lost 0 bases and J lost 7; bases outside the gene matches: 3. The CDR3 has 15 amino acids. CDR3 in amino acids: CASSPPTSGRGEQYF. For the CDR3, the DNA is TGTGCCAGCTCACCACCAACTAGCGGGAGGGGTGAGCAGTACTTC.

The chain recombines TRBV11-2 with TRBJ1-2, with 8 bases fitting TRBD1. The J segment lost 1 base and the V segment lost 5 bases, leaving 15 bases of the junction unmatched. CDR1 and CDR2 from the germline V gene are SGHAT and FQNNGV. CDR3 size: 18 residues. As DNA, the CDR3 is TGTGCCAGCAGCCGGGGGGCCCTCCGGGACAGGAGTAACTATGGCTACACCTTC. Protein product: CASSRGALRDRSNYGYTF.

The chain employs TRBV11-2 and TRBJ2-5; D unclear. Between the trimmed V and J ends, which lost 5 bases and 5 bases, there was a span of 12 bases. From germline, CDR1 is SGHAT and CDR2 FQNNGV. This CDR3 spans 13 amino acids. The CDR3 DNA reads as TGTGCCAGCAGCCCCACTTTGGAGGAGACCCAGTACTTC. Residues: CASSPTLEETQYF. Filled out from reference TRBV11-2 and TRBJ2-5, the complete variable domain reads EAGVAQSPRYKIIEKRQSVAFWCNPISGHATLYWYQQILGQGPKLLIQFQNNGVVDDSQLPKDRFSAERLKGVDSTLKIQPAKLEDSAVYLCASSPTLEETQYFGPGTRLLVL.

V gene TRBV7-8 combines with J gene TRBJ2-5, with D perhaps TRBD2 (6 bases). Trimming removed 5 bases from V and 1 base from J, with 11 bases in between. This CDR3 contains 14 residues. Germline values: CDR1 SGHVS, CDR2 FQNEAQ. CDR3: CASSNRDFQETQYF. CDR3 nucleotides: TGTGCCAGCAGCAACCGGGACTTCCAAGAGACCCAGTACTTC.

This rearrangement joins TRBV13 to TRBJ2-5; 7 bases are a match to TRBD2. Germline V gene sequence: CDR1 PRHDT, CDR2 FYEKMQ (reference sequence). There are 15 residues in the CDR3. The junction had 9 bases not matched to a gene; V was cut back by 3 bases and J by 5 bases. The CDR3 reads CASSFRGSTFETQYF. CDR3 nucleotides: TGTGCCAGCAGCTTCCGCGGGAGTACGTTTGAGACCCAGTACTTC. The full variable domain, completed using reference TRBV13 and TRBJ2-5, is AAGVIQSPRHLIKEKRETATLKCYPIPRHDTVYWYQQGPGQDPQFLISFYEKMQSDKGSIPDRFSAQQFSDYHSELNMSSLELGDSALYFCASSFRGSTFETQYFGPGTRLLVL.

There are a few counts of this clone. The genes are TRBV5-1 and TRBJ2-1, with D perhaps TRBD2 (7 bases). The CDR3 loop spans 14 amino acids. The ends were cut back, 1 base at V and 8 bases at J, with 13 bases in the middle. In germline, CDR1 is SGHRS, CDR2 YFSETQ. CDR3 sequence reads: CASSLRGGTDEQFF. CDR3 coding DNA: TGCGCCAGCAGCTTGAGGGGGGGTACCGATGAGCAGTTCTTC.